This T cell receptor beta chain stems from a study of identical twins. Study results and caveats: Out-of-frame TCR alpha sharing in monozygotic twins exceeded recombination model predictions. Whereas memory repertoires showed no such difference, abundant cord blood beta clonotypes carried fewer insertions.

Each donor was a healthy Caucasian. The V end was cut by 4 bases, the J end by 6 bases, with 12 bases between. The CDR3 contains 14 residues. The germline V gene has CDR1 MGHRA and CDR2 YSYEKL. Template switching added a universal primer site; cDNA carried unique molecular identifiers. TCRdb independently ran MiXCR on the 5' RACE reads; one entry per CDR3 protein. The repertoire holds 1.5 million to 2 million distinct CDR3 sequences, with about 30% as singletons. To note about this clonotype: What it binds is unknown.

The chain employs TRBV4-1 and TRBJ1-4, with no clear D. This receptor was identified in a newborn girl in good health. Sequencing was carried out using cord blood. DNA of the CDR3: TGCGCCAGCAGCCGTCCACTCAGAGATGAAAAACTGTTTTTT. This encodes CASSRPLRDEKLFF.